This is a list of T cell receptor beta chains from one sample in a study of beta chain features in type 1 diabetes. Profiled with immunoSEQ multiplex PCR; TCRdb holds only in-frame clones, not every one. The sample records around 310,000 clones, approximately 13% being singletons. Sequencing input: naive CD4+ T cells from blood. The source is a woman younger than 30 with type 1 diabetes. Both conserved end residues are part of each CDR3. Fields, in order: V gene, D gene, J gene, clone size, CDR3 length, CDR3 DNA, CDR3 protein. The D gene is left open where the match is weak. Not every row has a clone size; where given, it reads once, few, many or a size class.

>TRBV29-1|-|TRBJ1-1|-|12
TGCAGCGTTACCGAGGTTAGCACTGAAGCTTTCTTT
CSVTEVSTEAFF
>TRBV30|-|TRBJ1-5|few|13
TGTGCCTGTACCACAGATAGCAATCAGCCCCAGCATTTT
CACTTDSNQPQHF
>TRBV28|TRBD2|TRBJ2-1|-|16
TGTGCCAGCAGTTTGGGGAGGGCGGGAGGTTACAATGAGCAGTTCTTC
CASSLGRAGGYNEQFF
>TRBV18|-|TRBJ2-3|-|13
TGTGCCAGCTCACCACCACAGGGAGATACGCAGTATTTT
CASSPPQGDTQYF
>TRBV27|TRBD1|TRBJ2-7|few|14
TGTGCCAGCAGTTGGACAGGGGGCAACTACGAGCAGTACTTC
CASSWTGGNYEQYF
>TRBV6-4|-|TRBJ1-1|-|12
TGTGCCGCGGGGGCCGAGAACACTGAAGCTTTCTTT
CAAGAENTEAFF
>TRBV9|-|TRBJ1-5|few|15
TGTGCCAGCGCCCAAGGAGGGCATAGCAATCAGCCCCAGCATTTT
CASAQGGHSNQPQHF
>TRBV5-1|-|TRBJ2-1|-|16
TGCGCCAGCAGCTTGGGTGCGGGACCCACGCAAGGTGAGCAGTTCTTC
CASSLGAGPTQGEQFF
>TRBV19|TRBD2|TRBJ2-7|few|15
TGTGCCAGTAGTGACCCGGGACTAGGGACCTACGAGCAGTACTTC
CASSDPGLGTYEQYF
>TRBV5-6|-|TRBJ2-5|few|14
TGTGCCAGCAGCTTGGTAGCGACACAAGAGACCCAGTACTTC
CASSLVATQETQYF
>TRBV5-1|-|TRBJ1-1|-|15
TGCGCCAGCAGCACACAGGGAATGGGGGGGACTGAAGCTTTCTTT
CASSTQGMGGTEAFF
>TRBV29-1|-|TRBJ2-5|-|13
TGCAGCGTTGAAGGTCCGGGTTTGGAGACCCAGTACTTC
CSVEGPGLETQYF
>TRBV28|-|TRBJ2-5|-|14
TGTGCCAGCCGACTACAGGGAAATGGGGAGACCCAGTACTTC
CASRLQGNGETQYF
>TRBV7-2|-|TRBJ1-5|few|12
TGTGCCAGCAGCAGACCGGGTCAGCCCCAGCATTTT
CASSRPGQPQHF
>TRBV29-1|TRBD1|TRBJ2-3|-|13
TGCACCGTACAGGGGACCCTCACAGATACGCAGTATTTT
CTVQGTLTDTQYF
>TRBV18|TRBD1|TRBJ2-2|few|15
TGTGCCAGCTCATCCAGGACAGGGGCGAGCGGGGAGCTGTTTTTT
CASSSRTGASGELFF
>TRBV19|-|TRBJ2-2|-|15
TGTGCCAGTAGTATAATACGAGGGTCTACCGGGGAGCTGTTTTTT
CASSIIRGSTGELFF
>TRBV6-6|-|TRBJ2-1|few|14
TGTGCCAGCAGTGCGCCGGGAGCCCTCCATGAGCAGTTCTTC
CASSAPGALHEQFF
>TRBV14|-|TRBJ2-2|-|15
TGTGCCAGCAGCTTAGGCCGGGGGATCACCGGGGAGCTGTTTTTT
CASSLGRGITGELFF
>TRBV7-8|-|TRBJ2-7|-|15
TGTGCCAGCAGCTTAGTAAGCAGGGGCTCCTACGAGCAGTACTTC
CASSLVSRGSYEQYF
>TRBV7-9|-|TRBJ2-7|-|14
TGTGCCAGCAGCTTAATAGGGGCCTCCTACGAGCAGTACTTC
CASSLIGASYEQYF
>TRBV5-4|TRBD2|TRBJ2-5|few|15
TGTGCCAGCAGAGGGACTAGCGAGGTCCAAGAGACCCAGTACTTC
CASRGTSEVQETQYF
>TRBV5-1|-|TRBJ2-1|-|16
TGCGCCAGCAGCTTGACTCCGGCGGGACCCTACAATGAGCAGTTCTTC
CASSLTPAGPYNEQFF
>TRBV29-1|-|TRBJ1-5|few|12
TGCAGCGTCATAGAGAGCAATCAGCCCCAGCATTTT
CSVIESNQPQHF
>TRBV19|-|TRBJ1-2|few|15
TGTGCCAGTAGTATAGTTGGGGCCAGGAACTATGGCTACACCTTC
CASSIVGARNYGYTF
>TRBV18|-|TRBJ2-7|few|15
TGTGCCAGCTCACCACCTGAGCGGTCCTCTGGAGAGCAGTACTTC
CASSPPERSSGEQYF
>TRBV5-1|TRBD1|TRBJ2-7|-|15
TGCGCCAGCAGACATCAGACAGGGGTGGAGTACGAGCAGTACTTC
CASRHQTGVEYEQYF
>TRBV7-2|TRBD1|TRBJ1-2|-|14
TGTGCCAGCAGCTTAGCCGGATGGACAGGTGGCTACACCTTC
CASSLAGWTGGYTF
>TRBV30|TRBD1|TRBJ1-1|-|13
TGTGCCTGGAGTCCGGACAGGGTCACTGAAGCTTTCTTT
CAWSPDRVTEAFF
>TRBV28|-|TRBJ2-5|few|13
TGTGCCAGCAGTTCGGCAGGAAAAGAGACCCAGTACTTC
CASSSAGKETQYF
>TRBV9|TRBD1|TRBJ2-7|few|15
TGTGCCAGCAGCATCTCCGGGACAGCCTCCTACGAGCAGTACTTC
CASSISGTASYEQYF
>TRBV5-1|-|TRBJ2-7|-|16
TGCGCCAGCAGCTTTTTTCTCGGCGGGAACTCCTACGAGCAGTACTTC
CASSFFLGGNSYEQYF
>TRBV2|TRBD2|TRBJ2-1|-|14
TGTGCCAGTAAAGCGGGAGGGCCCACCCATGAGCAGTTCTTC
CASKAGGPTHEQFF
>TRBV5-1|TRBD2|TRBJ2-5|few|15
TGCGCCAGCAGCCAGGGGACTAGCGGGATGGAGACCCAGTACTTC
CASSQGTSGMETQYF
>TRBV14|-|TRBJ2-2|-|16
TGTGCCAGCAGCCCTCGACTACCCTGGAACACCGGGGAGCTGTTTTTT
CASSPRLPWNTGELFF
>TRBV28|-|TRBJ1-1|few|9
TGTGCCAGCAGTCCCCCAACTTTCTTT
CASSPPTFF
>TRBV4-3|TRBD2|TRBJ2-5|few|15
TGCGCCAGCAGCCAAGTCGGGGGGACCCCCGGGACCCAGTACTTC
CASSQVGGTPGTQYF
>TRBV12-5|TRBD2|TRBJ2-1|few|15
TGTGCTAGTGGTGGGACTAGCGGGCGGTCGAATGAGCAGTTCTTC
CASGGTSGRSNEQFF
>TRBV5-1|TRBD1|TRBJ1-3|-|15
TGCGCCAGCAGCCCGAGGACAGGTACTGGAAACACCATATATTTT
CASSPRTGTGNTIYF
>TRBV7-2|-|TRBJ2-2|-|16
TGTGCCAGCAGCTTAGGGGGACTCGGTCACACCGGGGAGCTGTTTTTT
CASSLGGLGHTGELFF
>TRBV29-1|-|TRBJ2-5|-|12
TGCAGCGTTGCTCTAGCCCAAGAGACCCAGTACTTC
CSVALAQETQYF
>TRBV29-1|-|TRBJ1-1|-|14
TGCAGCGGGGGGACTCGATTATCAGACACTGAAGCTTTCTTT
CSGGTRLSDTEAFF
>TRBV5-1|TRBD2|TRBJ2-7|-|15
TGCGCCAGCAGCTGGGGGGGACTAGCCGCCTACGAGCAGTACTTC
CASSWGGLAAYEQYF
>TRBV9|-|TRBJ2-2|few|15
TGTGCCAGCAGCGTAGTGGAGACGTACGGCGGGGAGCTGTTTTTT
CASSVVETYGGELFF
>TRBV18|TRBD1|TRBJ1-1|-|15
TGTGCCAGCTCTCCGAGGGACAGGGGGAACACTGAAGCTTTCTTT
CASSPRDRGNTEAFF
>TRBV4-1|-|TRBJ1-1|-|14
TGCGCCAGCAGCCAAGGGACAGTGAACACTGAAGCTTTCTTT
CASSQGTVNTEAFF
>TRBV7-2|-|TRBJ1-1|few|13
TGTGCCAGCAGCTTAACAGGCTACACTGAAGCTTTCTTT
CASSLTGYTEAFF